Included here is one T cell receptor (beta chain) sequence, with context. The data belong to a study of blood T cell repertoires in COVID-19. Across the study: Nucleic acid was either cDNA or gDNA, and it came from T cells, B-cell-depleted T cells, or PBMCs.

Original processing methods: Reference gene primer amplification in the assay estimated nucleated cell counts. Measured with immunoSEQ multiplex PCR; TCRdb has only the in-frame clones, and not every one. D and trimming come from the DNA, and the V and J calls and clone size come from that table. The table shows 120,000 to 150,000 clones, with 84% occurring only once. Germline CDR1 SEHNR, CDR2 FQNEAQ (reference sequence). V trimming: 2 bases; J trimming: 8 bases; junction bases outside the gene matches: 8. The CDR3 contains 14 residues. The receptor was isolated from a human donor in a cohort sampled during active COVID-19. The V gene is TRBV7-9, the J gene TRBJ1-2; 7 nucleotides line up with TRBD1. The sequenced sample consisted of peripheral blood. This CDR3 reads CASSLTGDSDGYTF. The CDR3 DNA reads as TGTGCCAGCAGCTTAACAGGGGACTCTGACGGCTACACCTTC.